This entry is about one T cell receptor (beta chain). Only one count was recorded for this clone. The antigen this receptor binds is unknown. Nothing much larger sits one base from this clone, and base qualities are not available. This sample stems from a study of CD8+ T cells in alopecia areata (dated by TCRdb to about 2018). Looking at the study overall: The treated patients, all with moderate-to-severe alopecia areata, were enrolled in an open-label pilot trial of oral tofacitinib given at 5 to 10 mg twice daily. To study T cell clonal expansion in alopecia areata, the researchers applied high-throughput TCRbeta sequencing to both the C3H/HeJ mouse model and human patients. Scalp clonality was compared across normal scalp (n=4), patchy alopecia areata scalp (n=8), and alopecia totalis/universalis scalp (n=8). Biopsies were taken from tofacitinib-treated patients at baseline and again at 4 and 24 weeks into treatment, and several of those patients also had a later scalp biopsy. Patients stayed on tofacitinib for 6 to 18 months and then had 6 months of follow-up off drug so that delayed response and recurrence could be assessed. In treated patients, disease severity was measured using the SALT score, which gives the percentage of scalp surface area affected. Scalp tissue and sorted CD4+ and CD8+ peripheral blood T cells from patchy and totalis/universalis alopecia areata patients and from healthy controls were covered by human TCRbeta sequencing. TCRbeta CDR3 regions were amplified by immunoSEQ multiplex PCR using 35 Vbeta forward and 13 Jbeta reverse primers. RNA was obtained with the PAXgene miRNA kit for fixed scalp, the miRNeasy kit for PBMCs, and the RNeasy kit for mouse skin.

The library was built by means of the immunoSEQ multiplex PCR assay. For TCR sequencing, RNA was extracted from every sample and reverse transcribed into cDNA to serve as template. SuperScript III was used to make first-strand cDNA, primed with a 2:1 mix of oligo-dT and random hexamers. Amplification bias was assessed with a synthetic immune receptor repertoire, and residual bias was removed computationally. The authors processed their data as follows. Raw reads were preprocessed for error removal, and CDR3 was defined according to IMGT conventions as running from the conserved cysteine to phenylalanine. Clonality was computed as 1 minus the Shannon entropy, with the entropy normalized by log2 of the number of productive unique TCRs. CD4 or CD8 identity of scalp clones was inferred by cross-referencing scalp TCRbeta sequences with sorted blood CD4 and CD8 repertoires. What TCRdb holds here is the immuneACCESS table cut down to in-frame rearrangements. Part of the clones is not present; checked against another copy, under half of the missing clones reflect an unresolved V gene, and the others are unexplained. The V and J calls and clone size come from that table; D and trimming were worked out from the DNA. The sample table holds some 180,000 clones, of which approximately 55% were seen once. The ten top clones hold 11% of the sample.

Points the paper makes about the study in general: Many expanded lesional clones persisted in scalp and blood during tofacitinib treatment, which may partly explain relapse after stopping treatment. Compared with normal scalp, lesional scalp, particularly in alopecia totalis/universalis, had higher clonality and more expanded CD8+ clones, which suggests antigenic drive. The treated cohort was small, with a single nonresponder, so links between baseline CD8+ expansion and response need larger studies. Shared TCR sequences between patients were less evident than in mice, which may be partly attributable to HLA diversity in the patient population. Tofacitinib significantly lowered scalp clonality and the number of expanded CD8+ clones among the top 100 scalp clones. Unlike mouse skin, which is dominated by gammadelta T cells, normal human skin has resident alphabeta T cells that are also sequenced, and this complicates analysis of the scalp TCR repertoire.

In the paper's terms, the time point label means: 24 weeks on oral tofacitinib. This specimen's treatment or condition label, interpreted: oral pan-JAK inhibitor, 5-10 mg twice daily. Peripheral blood and lesional scalp punch biopsies were obtained from patients with alopecia areata. After PBMCs were isolated by density centrifugation and stained for CD3, CD4 and CD8, a FACSAria was used to sort CD4+ and CD8+ T cells. The TCR comes from a human donor with alopecia areata. The sequenced sample was CD8+ T cells sorted from blood, obtained at week 24, from a patient treated with tofacitinib.

The CDR3 corresponds to CASSEGGGPNYGYTF. The bases are TGTGCCAGCAGTGAAGGCGGGGGACCTAACTATGGCTACACCTTC. The sequence links TRBV2 to TRBJ1-2; the D gene is possibly TRBD1, with 5 bases matching. Trimming costs V 1 base and J 0 bases, and their ends lie 9 bases apart. From the cysteine through the phenylalanine, the CDR3 covers 15 amino acids. The sequence is cut down to CDR3 DNA, 45 bases in frame from base 1. From a lookup of the germline V gene, CDR1 and CDR2 are SNHLY and FYNNEI.